The T cell receptor (beta chain) described here comes from a study of CD8+CD57+ T cells in acquired aplastic anemia. Genomic DNA, the template, was used for profiling of the TCR beta VDJ and CDR3. MiXCR was run by TCRdb on the reads, yielding one entry per CDR3 protein. The sample includes under 150,000 distinct CDR3 sequences, around two fifths of them seen just once. With V trimmed by 6 bases and J by 9 bases, 11 bases remained unmatched. CDR3 length equals 14 residues. The germline CDR1 and CDR2 sequences are WSHSY and SAAADI. The sequenced sample was sorted CD4+, CD8+, or CD8+CD57+ T cells (not recorded which) from PBMCs. The V call is TRBV10-2, the J call TRBJ2-7, with 10 bases lining up with TRBD1. The origin of this receptor is a human donor in good health, serving as a control. CDR3 amino acids: CASRRSGDRGRQYF. The CDR3 DNA is TGCGCCAGCAGACGCAGCGGGGACAGGGGCCGGCAGTACTTC.